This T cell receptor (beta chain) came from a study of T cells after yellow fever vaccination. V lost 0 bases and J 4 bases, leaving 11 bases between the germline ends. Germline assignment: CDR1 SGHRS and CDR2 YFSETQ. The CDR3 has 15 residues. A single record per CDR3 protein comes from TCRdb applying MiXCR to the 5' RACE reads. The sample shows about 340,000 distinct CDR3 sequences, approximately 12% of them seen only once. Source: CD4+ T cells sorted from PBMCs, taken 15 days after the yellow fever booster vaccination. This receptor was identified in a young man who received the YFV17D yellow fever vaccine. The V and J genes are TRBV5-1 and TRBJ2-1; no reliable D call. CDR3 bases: TGCGCCAGCAGCTTGGCGAGCAGCCAATACAATGAGCAGTTCTTC. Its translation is CASSLASSQYNEQFF.